Each of the 19 T cell receptor beta chains below was sequenced from the same sample in a study of CD8 T cells in Susac syndrome. With random hexamers, reverse transcription was performed on about 0.5 to 1 ug of RNA. TCRdb re-derived calls from the immunoSEQ multiplex PCR reads in MiXCR, one entry per CDR3 protein. The sample has under 150,000 distinct CDR3 sequences, 94% seen once; the top ten hold 0.25% to 0.3%. Input material: CD8+ T cells from PBMCs. The origin of the receptors is a human donor in good health.

A single count supports this clonotype. The DNA for the CDR3 is TGTGCCAGCAGAGATGGAGGTGGTGAAGCTTTCTTT. The encoded protein is CASRDGGGEAFF. The chain uses TRBV2 and TRBJ1-1; D uncertain. CDR3 size: 12 residues. The V gene lost 6 bases and the J gene lost 7 bases, with 12 bases spanning the gap. Germline CDR1 reads SNHLY; CDR2 reads FYNNEI.

The V and J genes are TRBV4-3 and TRBJ1-4; no reliable D call. The ends were cut back, 0 bases at V and 4 bases at J, with 9 bases in the middle. Germline V gene lookup returns CDR1 LGHNA and CDR2 YSLEER. This CDR3 comprises 15 residues. The CDR3 loop is CASSQDGASNEKLFF. In nucleotides, the CDR3 is TGCGCCAGCAGCCAAGACGGAGCAAGTAATGAAAAACTGTTTTTT.

V usage is TRBV20-1 and J usage is TRBJ2-1; TRBD2 matches at 7 bases. Per germline, CDR1 DFQATT and CDR2 SNEGSKA (reference sequence). The CDR3 contains 13 residues. Trimming took 2 bases from V and 4 from J; bases not matched to a gene: 2. This CDR3 reads CSARLAEYNEQFF. The CDR3 DNA follows: TGCAGTGCTAGACTAGCGGAGTACAATGAGCAGTTCTTC.

This clonotype was detected once. This sequence joins TRBV5-1 and TRBJ1-1; 8 positions agree with TRBD1. Germline-derived CDR1 and CDR2 are SGHRS and YFSETQ. The CDR3 covers 14 residues. The junction had 4 bases not matched to a gene; V was cut back by 1 base and J by 5 bases. The CDR3 spells CASSLHRGFTEAFF. The CDR3 bases are TGCGCCAGCAGCTTGCACAGGGGGTTTACTGAAGCTTTCTTT.

This chain connects TRBV27 to TRBJ2-7, with TRBD1 matching over 8 bases. The CDR3 loop spans 15 amino acids. The V gene's germline CDR1 is MNHEY and CDR2 SMNVEV (reference sequence). V was clipped by 3 bases and J by 3 bases; unmatched bases: 7. CDR3 sequence reads: CASSLTQGDYYEQYF. CDR3 nucleotide sequence: TGTGCCAGCAGTTTGACACAGGGGGATTACTACGAGCAGTACTTC.

The CDR3 region has the DNA TGCAGCGTTGAATTAGCCAAAAACATTCAGTACTTC. Translated, it gives CSVELAKNIQYF. The chain uses TRBV29-1 and TRBJ2-4; unclear D gene. Germline V CDR1 and CDR2: SQVTM, ANQGSEA. The CDR3 runs 12 residues. Between the trimmed V and J ends, which lost 2 bases and 0 bases, there was a span of 2 bases.

The V gene is TRBV15, the J gene TRBJ2-5; the D is unclear. The germline V and J ends were trimmed by 1 base and 2 bases, with 11 bases remaining between them. Germline lookup yields CDR1 LNHNV and CDR2 YYDKDF (reference sequence). The CDR3 is made up of 15 amino acids. The DNA of the CDR3 is TGTGCCACCAGCAGAGGTCCGGGTGTACAAGAGACCCAGTACTTC. Translated: CATSRGPGVQETQYF.

This rearrangement joins TRBV14 to TRBJ2-3; 8 bases map to TRBD2. V shed 0 bases and J 0 bases; nucleotides not matched to a gene: 8. The CDR3 consists of 18 residues. Germline CDR1 is SGHDN and CDR2 is FVKESK. This CDR3 reads CASSQDGGRLYSTDTQYF. As DNA, the CDR3 is TGTGCCAGCAGCCAAGATGGCGGGAGGCTGTATAGCACAGATACGCAGTATTTT.

This clonotype was observed once. The chain links TRBV21-1 to TRBJ1-2; the table's D call, TRBD1, has no DNA check behind it. TRBV21-1 is a recognized pseudogene. The CDR3 loop spans 15 amino acids. The CDR3 nucleotides read TGTGCCAGCAGCAAAGATGGGCAGGGGGCCGTTGGCTACACCTTC. Amino acids: CASSKDGQGAVGYTF.

J is TRBJ2-1 and V is TRBV27, with D perhaps matching TRBD2 (5 bases). Germline CDR1 is MNHEY and CDR2 is SMNVEV (reference sequence). This CDR3 spans 16 amino acids. V was pared by 1 base and J by 6 bases, with 16 bases between. In DNA, the CDR3 is TGTGCCAGCAGTTTATGGGCTAGCCCCGTCAGCAATGAGCAGTTCTTC. Translating gives CASSLWASPVSNEQFF.

The rearrangement joins TRBV6-6 to TRBJ2-7; 9 bases are shared with TRBD1. V shed 2 bases and J 0 bases; nucleotides not matched to a gene: 2. In germline, CDR1 is MNHNY, CDR2 SVGAGI (reference sequence). The CDR3 totals 15 residues. The CDR3: CASSYQGQGSYEQYF. CDR3 sequence (DNA): TGTGCCAGCAGTTACCAGGGACAGGGCTCCTACGAGCAGTACTTC.

The chain carries TRBV7-9 and TRBJ2-5; no clear D gene. The CDR3 loop spans 14 amino acids. Trimming cost V 1 base and J 5 bases, with 11 bases left between them. Looked up from germline, CDR1 is SEHNR and CDR2 is FQNEAQ (reference sequence). This chain's CDR3 is CASSLVTSKETQYF. The CDR3 nucleotides read TGTGCCAGCAGCTTAGTTACGAGTAAGGAGACCCAGTACTTC.

The chain combines TRBV7-9 with TRBJ2-7; a possible D gene is TRBD1 (6 bases). The CDR3 extends over 15 amino acids. V gave up 4 bases and J gave up 3 bases, with 16 bases separating them. Germline V gene sequence: CDR1 SEHNR, CDR2 FQNEAQ (reference sequence). CDR3 in DNA: TGTGCCAGCAGCTCCCGGGACACCAACGTCTACGAGCAGTACTTC. This translates into CASSSRDTNVYEQYF.

This sequence joins TRBV28 and TRBJ2-3, with 9 bases matching TRBD2. The germline gives CDR1 MDHEN, CDR2 SYDVKM. Trimming took 8 bases from V and 9 from J; bases not matched to a gene: 12. The CDR3 spans 14 residues. The CDR3 coding sequence is TGTGCCAGCCTGACTAGCGGTGCATGGGGGACGCAGTATTTT. Translating gives CASLTSGAWGTQYF.

The CDR3 spells CASSSVDYTNTEAFF. The DNA of the CDR3 is TGTGCCAGCAGTTCCGTGGATTATACGAACACTGAAGCTTTCTTT. The V and J genes are TRBV28 and TRBJ1-1; D unresolved. This CDR3 spans 15 amino acids. Germline V gene lookup returns CDR1 MDHEN and CDR2 SYDVKM. V lost 4 bases to trimming and J lost 1 base, with 13 bases between them. Supplemented by reference TRBV28 and TRBJ1-1, the full variable domain reads DVKVTQSSRYLVKRTGEKVFLECVQDMDHENMFWYRQDPGLGLRLIYFSYDVKMKEKGDIPEGYSVSREKKERFSLILESASTNQTSMYLCASSSVDYTNTEAFFGQGTRLTVV.

This sequence joins TRBV12-3 or TRBV12-4 and TRBJ2-1; 7 nucleotides match TRBD1. J gave up 6 bases and V 6 bases, and 11 bases lay outside the gene matches. The length of the CDR3 is 15 residues. The CDR3 reads CASSTGTVIPNEQFF. The CDR3 nucleotides are TGTGCCAGCAGCACCGGGACAGTAATCCCCAATGAGCAGTTCTTC.

The rearrangement joins TRBV6-2 or TRBV6-3 to TRBJ1-1; D might be TRBD1 (6 bases). CDR1 and CDR2 from the germline V gene are MNHEY and SVGEGT. V was clipped by 5 bases and J by 10 bases, with 17 bases between them. The CDR3 spans 13 residues. The CDR3 reads CASSPWTDLGAFF. CDR3 sequence (DNA): TGTGCCAGCAGTCCTTGGACAGATTTGGGAGCTTTCTTT.

The chain has TRBV4-3 and TRBJ1-5, with D perhaps TRBD1 (5 bases). CDR1 is LGHNA, CDR2 YSLEER, per germline. The CDR3 is made up of 14 amino acids. Between the trimmed V and J ends, which lost 5 bases and 6 bases, there was a span of 14 bases. CDR3 bases: TGCGCCAGCAGCGAAATGGACGGGGGTCAGCCCCAGCATTTT. It yields the protein CASSEMDGGQPQHF.

The V and J genes are TRBV30 and TRBJ1-2, with D maybe TRBD1 (5 bases). The length of the CDR3 is 10 residues. Trimming took 5 bases from V and 8 from J, leaving 9 bases between them. Per the germline V gene, CDR1 is GTSNPN and CDR2 is SVGIG (reference sequence). The CDR3 bases are TGTGCCTGGTTTACAGGAGGCTACACCTTC. Translating gives CAWFTGGYTF.